A single sample is the source of the 20 T cell receptor beta chains below, sequenced in a study of T cells in Graves' hyperthyroidism and ophthalmopathy. RNA transcripts yielded amplified TCR beta CDR3 regions. A first-round RT-PCR of the TCR CDR3 used the HTBI primer set. A single record per CDR3 protein comes from TCRdb applying MiXCR to the multiplex PCR reads. The sample has some 650,000 distinct CDR3 sequences; about 16% are singletons. The sample taken for sequencing was blood. These receptors were taken from a woman aged 40 to 50 with Graves' ophthalmopathy.

The table lists this clonotype with many counts. The chain carries TRBV2 and TRBJ2-5; the match to TRBD2 covers 7 bases. CDR1 is SNHLY and CDR2 is FYNNEI in the germline V gene. The CDR3 spans 14 residues. V shed 6 bases and J 3 bases; nucleotides not matched to a gene: 7. The CDR3 loop is CASSPTSVEETQYF. CDR3 nucleotide sequence: TGTGCCAGCAGCCCAACTAGCGTTGAAGAGACCCAGTACTTC.

This clonotype has only a few counts. The chain is built from TRBV28 and TRBJ2-2; possible D gene TRBD1, 6 bases. Trimming pared 7 bases from V and 8 bases from J, leaving 29 bases between. This CDR3 spans 18 amino acids. Germline CDR1 reads MDHEN; CDR2 reads SYDVKM. This CDR3 reads CASTLRQGSPFDGGELFF. CDR3 coding DNA: TGTGCCAGCACTCTGCGGCAGGGGTCACCTTTTGATGGGGGGGAGCTGTTTTTT.

At least ten counts were recorded for this clonotype. V gene TRBV7-3 combines with J gene TRBJ2-1; the D gene is possibly TRBD2 (6 bases). V lost 0 bases and J lost 8, with 11 bases in between. The CDR3 has 14 amino acids. Germline-derived CDR1 and CDR2 are SGHTA and FQGTGA. CDR3 nucleotide sequence: TGTGCCAGCAGCTTAACTCCGGGGGTCGATGAGCAGTTCTTC. It specifies CASSLTPGVDEQFF. Full variable domain (outside the CDR3, taken from reference TRBV7-3 and TRBJ2-1): GAGVSQTPSNKVTEKGKYVELRCDPISGHTALYWYRQSLGQGPEFLIYFQGTGAADDSGLPNDRFFAVRPEGSVSTLKIQRTERGDSAVYLCASSLTPGVDEQFFGPGTRLTVL.

This clonotype was counted ten times or more. This rearrangement joins TRBV7-9 to TRBJ2-3; TRBD2 matches at 9 bases. Losses at the gene ends were 3 bases for V and 6 bases for J; bases not matched to a gene: 10. CDR1 and CDR2 (germline): SEHNR, FQNEAQ (reference sequence). There are 16 residues in the CDR3. The CDR3 reads CASSFSGSSSVDTQYF. CDR3 sequence (DNA): TGTGCCAGCAGCTTTAGCGGGAGCTCATCCGTTGATACGCAGTATTTT. The full variable domain, its missing parts supplied by reference TRBV7-9 and TRBJ2-3, is DTGVSQNPRHKITKRGQNVTFRCDPISEHNRLYWYRQTLGQGPEFLTYFQNEAQLEKSRLLSDRFSAERPKGSFSTLEIQRTEQGDSAMYLCASSFSGSSSVDTQYFGPGTRLTVL.

The rearrangement joins TRBV18 to TRBJ1-2, with 10 nucleotides matching TRBD1. This CDR3 region has 17 residues. Trimming removed 1 base from V and 5 bases from J; junction bases left unmatched: 10. Per the germline V gene, CDR1 is KGHSH and CDR2 is LQKENI. The CDR3 DNA is TGTGCCAGCTCACCACTGACGACGGGACAGGGGAAGTATGGCTACACCTTC. This gives the protein CASSPLTTGQGKYGYTF.

This clonotype was seen many times. The chain joins TRBV12-5 to TRBJ2-3, with D perhaps TRBD1 (5 bases). This CDR3 comprises 15 residues. The V and J ends lost 7 bases and 0 bases respectively, with 14 bases between them. Germline V gene sequence: CDR1 LGHNT, CDR2 FRNRAP. Here the CDR3 DNA reads TGTGCTAGTGCTCCCGACGGACATAGCACAGATACGCAGTATTTT. Residues: CASAPDGHSTDTQYF.

This chain joins TRBV11-2 and TRBJ2-7; 7 nucleotides line up with TRBD2. This CDR3 has 16 amino acids. Germline-derived CDR1 and CDR2 are SGHAT and FQNNGV. Unmatched junction bases numbered 13, after V lost 3 bases and J lost 5 bases. CDR3 residues: CASSFPVAGTPNEQYF. CDR3 in DNA: TGTGCCAGCAGCTTCCCTGTAGCGGGTACCCCTAACGAGCAGTACTTC.

This clonotype appeared many times. The chain recombines TRBV3-1 with TRBJ1-1; TRBD1 is a possible D gene (5 bases). V was pared by 4 bases and J by 5 bases, with 11 bases between. The CDR3 length is 13 residues. Germline V gives CDR1 LGHDT, CDR2 YNNKEL (reference sequence). The DNA of the CDR3 is TGTGCCAGCAGCCGGGGCGGGAAGACTGAAGCTTTCTTT. Amino acid sequence: CASSRGGKTEAFF. Together with reference TRBV3-1 and TRBJ1-1, the CDR3 gives the full variable domain: DTAVSQTPKYLVTQMGNDKSIKCEQNLGHDTMYWYKQDSKKFLKIMFSYNNKELIINETVPNRFSPKSPDKAHLNLHINSLELGDSAVYFCASSRGGKTEAFFGQGTRLTVV.

J is TRBJ2-1 and V is TRBV5-1, with 10 bases lining up with TRBD1. Trimming cost V 2 bases and J 6 bases; bases outside gene matches: 5. Germline CDR1 SGHRS, CDR2 YFSETQ. The CDR3 has 15 residues. CDR3 DNA: TGCGCCAGCAGCTTCGGGACAGGGGCATTCAATGAGCAGTTCTTC. Protein product: CASSFGTGAFNEQFF.

This clonotype was counted only a few times. V is TRBV6-2 or TRBV6-3 and J is TRBJ2-5; D ambiguous. CDR1 and CDR2 (germline): MNHEY, SVGEGT. V dropped 6 bases and J dropped 1 base, with 15 bases sitting between them. The CDR3 has 15 residues. CDR3 coding DNA: TGTGCCAGCAGCCTTCTTCCAGACGGCCAAGAGACCCAGTACTTC. Encoded protein: CASSLLPDGQETQYF.

This clonotype was seen many times. V gene TRBV5-5 combines with J gene TRBJ2-1; D is uncertain. The CDR3 has 14 amino acids. Germline V gene sequence: CDR1 SGHKS, CDR2 YYEKEE (reference sequence). Trimming removed 4 bases at V and 1 base at J, with 9 bases between. CDR3 loop: CASSPVGSYNEQFF. CDR3 in DNA: TGTGCCAGCAGCCCGGTAGGGTCCTACAATGAGCAGTTCTTC.

This clonotype was counted ten times or more. The chain joins TRBV2 to TRBJ1-4, with 8 bases lining up with TRBD1. Germline trimming cut 6 bases from V and 1 base from J; bases unmatched to any gene: 7. The CDR3 runs 16 residues. Germline CDR1 SNHLY, CDR2 FYNNEI. DNA for the CDR3: TGTGCCAGCAGGCCCGGGACAGGTAGAACTAATGAAAAACTGTTTTTT. Protein sequence: CASRPGTGRTNEKLFF. The full variable domain, with the rest looked up from reference TRBV2 and TRBJ1-4, is EPEVTQTPSHQVTQMGQEVILRCVPISNHLYFYWYRQILGQKVEFLVSFYNNEISEKSEIFDDQFSVERPDGSNFTLKIRSTKLEDSAMYFCASRPGTGRTNEKLFFGSGTQLSVL.

This clonotype appeared many times. The rearrangement uses TRBV11-2 and TRBJ2-2; D unclear. The CDR3 has 16 residues. V was shortened by 6 bases and J by 1 base, with 15 bases between the two germline ends. Germline CDR1 is SGHAT and CDR2 is FQNNGV. In nucleotides, the CDR3 is TGTGCCAGCAGTCCGAGGTCGTCCATGAACACCGGGGAGCTGTTTTTT. Residues: CASSPRSSMNTGELFF. Filled out from reference TRBV11-2 and TRBJ2-2, the complete variable domain reads EAGVAQSPRYKIIEKRQSVAFWCNPISGHATLYWYQQILGQGPKLLIQFQNNGVVDDSQLPKDRFSAERLKGVDSTLKIQPAKLEDSAVYLCASSPRSSMNTGELFFGEGSRLTVL.

This clonotype has at least ten counts. The chain recombines TRBV5-1 with TRBJ2-3; D remains unclear. The length of the CDR3 is 15 residues. Trimming shortened V by 0 bases and J by 2 bases, and 10 bases separated the two germline ends. Looked up from germline, CDR1 is SGHRS and CDR2 is YFSETQ. The chain's CDR3 is CASSLEGSYTDTQYF. The CDR3 bases are TGCGCCAGCAGCTTGGAGGGTTCCTACACAGATACGCAGTATTTT.

There are many counts of this clonotype. The genes are TRBV2 and TRBJ2-7; D is uncertain. Germline V gives CDR1 SNHLY, CDR2 FYNNEI. Trimming took off 5 bases at V and 7 bases at J, with 12 bases between the two ends. This CDR3 is built from 12 residues. The CDR3 DNA sequence: TGTGCCAGCAGTCTTGGAGACGGGGAGCAGTACTTC. It codes for CASSLGDGEQYF.

This sequence joins TRBV5-1 and TRBJ1-6, with 9 bases lining up with TRBD1. This CDR3 region has 15 residues. Trimming took 0 bases from V and 8 from J; bases not matched to a gene: 3. Germline assignment: CDR1 SGHRS and CDR2 YFSETQ. The CDR3 DNA sequence: TGCGCCAGCAGCTTGGAGGGACAGGGACATTCACCCCTCCACTTT. It specifies CASSLEGQGHSPLHF.

This clonotype was counted between two and nine times. The J gene is TRBJ2-7, the V gene TRBV7-9; D gene unclear. V dropped 5 bases and J dropped 9 bases, with 14 bases sitting between them. The CDR3 length is 12 residues. CDR1 is SEHNR, CDR2 FQNEAQ, per germline (reference sequence). The CDR3 DNA reads TGTGCCAGCAGCAATCTTTTGGGGTTGCAGTACTTC. It is translated as CASSNLLGLQYF.

This clonotype was recorded a few times. The rearrangement uses TRBV12-3 or TRBV12-4 and TRBJ1-1; possibly TRBD1 for D (5 bases). The CDR3 has 15 residues. V was cut by 6 bases and J by 2 bases, with 16 bases left in between. The CDR3 sequence is CASRVQVTKNTEAFF. The CDR3 DNA is TGTGCCAGCAGGGTACAGGTCACAAAAAACACTGAAGCTTTCTTT.

This clonotype was recorded at least ten times. This CDR3 reads CASSDMGQYNSPLHF. The DNA of the CDR3 is TGTGCCAGCAGTGATATGGGACAGTATAATTCACCCCTCCACTTT. The J gene is TRBJ1-6, the V gene TRBV2, with TRBD1 identical over 7 bases. Unmatched junction bases numbered 3, after V lost 3 bases and J lost 4 bases. CDR1 is SNHLY, CDR2 FYNNEI, per germline. This CDR3 region has 15 residues.

This clonotype has a single count. This sequence joins TRBV3-1 and TRBJ1-2; 7 bases align to TRBD1. V was pared by 4 bases and J by 5 bases, with 13 bases of the junction left unmatched. This CDR3 is built from 16 residues. Germline lookup yields CDR1 LGHDT and CDR2 YNNKEL (reference sequence). The CDR3 nucleotides are TGTGCCAGCAGCCCAGGGGTGGGACAGTATTATTATGGCTACACCTTC. This translates into CASSPGVGQYYYGYTF.